This TCR beta chain was recorded in a study of pediatric ulcerative colitis. Study-level results: A couple of rectal clonotypes were found only in ulcerative colitis patients, all of them. Compared with controls, ulcerative colitis showed greater blood-rectum clone sharing. Rectal repertoires separated controls, mild-moderate and acute severe colitis.

The CDR3 runs 13 residues. With 3 bases clipped from V and 1 base from J, the junction kept 2 bases outside the gene matches. Per germline, CDR1 SQVTM and CDR2 ANQGSEA. About this clone itself: The antigen remains undetermined.

This table comes from immunoSEQ multiplex PCR, and its TCRdb copy is limited to in-frame clones, with some not included. The sample holds about 64,000 clones, 75% to 85% seen once. This TCR derives from a boy between 10 and 17 years old with moderate ulcerative colitis. Input material: blood. The chain carries TRBV29-1 and TRBJ2-5; TRBD2 matches at 7 bases. The CDR3, as DNA: TGCAGCGTTGACGGGGGGACCCAAGAGACCCAGTACTTC. Translated: CSVDGGTQETQYF.